Presented here are 2 T cell receptor beta chains from one specimen sequenced in a study of blood T cell repertoires in COVID-19. Produced via immunoSEQ multiplex PCR; TCRdb's table is partial and in-frame only. The data hold roughly 200,000 clones, with about 85% observed a single time. Sample: peripheral blood. The receptors were gathered from a young woman who had recovered from COVID-19.

The chain couples TRBV9 to TRBJ2-5, with TRBD2 matching over 12 bases. The CDR3 contains 17 residues. CDR1 is SGDLS, CDR2 YYNGEE, per germline. V trimming: 0 bases; J trimming: 5 bases; junction bases outside the gene matches: 8. In nucleotides, the CDR3 is TGTGCCAGCAGCGTAGGGGCTAGCGGGAGGGCCATCGAGACCCAGTACTTC. Translation gives CASSVGASGRAIETQYF.

The rearrangement uses TRBV19 and TRBJ2-7, with D possibly being TRBD2 (5 bases). The CDR3 consists of 14 residues. Per the germline V gene, CDR1 is LNHDA and CDR2 is SQIVND (reference sequence). Trimming removed 5 bases at V and 4 bases at J, with 15 bases between. As DNA, the CDR3 is TGTGCCAGTAGTTTCTCAGCTCGCGGGTACGAGCAGTACTTC. Its translation: CASSFSARGYEQYF.